Listed below are T cell receptor beta chains from one sample, sequenced in a study of cytomegalovirus exposure and HLA in healthy donors. Clones were sequenced by immunoSEQ multiplex PCR, and TCRdb holds only the in-frame ones, with some missing. The table shows about 190,000 clones, with 87% occurring only once. The specimen was PBMCs. These receptor sequences come from a man in his thirties or forties in good health and CMV-seronegative. CDR3s include the opening cysteine and the closing phenylalanine or tryptophan. D genes are given only for firm matches. The listing skips clone size in some rows; elsewhere it reads once, few, many or a size class.

clone size: -; J gene: TRBJ2-7; D gene: -; V gene: TRBV30; CDR3 DNA: TGTGCCTGGAGTCTACAGGCGGGATACGAGCAGTACTTC; CDR3 protein: CAWSLQAGYEQYF
clone size: -; J gene: TRBJ2-7; D gene: TRBD1; V gene: TRBV29-1; CDR3 DNA: TGCAGCGTGATTCCGGGACAGCCTAACTACGAGCAGTACTTC; CDR3 protein: CSVIPGQPNYEQYF
clone size: few; J gene: TRBJ2-7; D gene: -; V gene: TRBV15; CDR3 DNA: TGTGCCACCAGCAGAGATCGGGCAGGGGACGGCGAGCAGTACTTC; CDR3 protein: CATSRDRAGDGEQYF
clone size: -; J gene: TRBJ1-1; D gene: -; V gene: TRBV19; CDR3 DNA: TGTGCCAGTAGTACATACAGGGTAGGGAACACTGAAGCTTTCTTT; CDR3 protein: CASSTYRVGNTEAFF
clone size: few; J gene: TRBJ2-2; D gene: TRBD2; V gene: TRBV10-3; CDR3 DNA: TGTGCCAGCAACCAGCGGGAGTCCGGGGAGCTGTTTTTT; CDR3 protein: CASNQRESGELFF
clone size: -; J gene: TRBJ2-2; D gene: -; V gene: TRBV5-5; CDR3 DNA: TGTGCCAGCACCAGAATTCCGGGACAGAACACCGGGGAGCTGTTTTTT; CDR3 protein: CASTRIPGQNTGELFF
clone size: -; J gene: TRBJ2-1; D gene: TRBD1; V gene: TRBV5-4; CDR3 DNA: TGTGCCAGCAGCCGGGACAGGGGTCGCAATGAGCAGTTCTTC; CDR3 protein: CASSRDRGRNEQFF
clone size: few; J gene: TRBJ1-6; D gene: -; V gene: TRBV6-5; CDR3 DNA: TGTGCCAGCAGTTATTCCCGAAGGCAGGGCCCGTCACCCCTCCACTTT; CDR3 protein: CASSYSRRQGPSPLHF
clone size: once; J gene: TRBJ1-3; D gene: -; V gene: TRBV28; CDR3 DNA: TGTGCCAGCAGCCACAGGGTAGCCGGAAACACCATATATTTT; CDR3 protein: CASSHRVAGNTIYF
clone size: -; J gene: TRBJ2-7; D gene: -; V gene: TRBV7-2; CDR3 DNA: TGTGCCAGCAGCCTTCGGAGGGGGGGCCAAGAGCAGTACTTC; CDR3 protein: CASSLRRGGQEQYF
clone size: once; J gene: TRBJ1-1; D gene: -; V gene: TRBV13; CDR3 DNA: TGTGCCAGCAGCTACAGGGTGAACACTGAAGCTTTCTTT; CDR3 protein: CASSYRVNTEAFF
clone size: -; J gene: TRBJ1-5; D gene: -; V gene: TRBV28; CDR3 DNA: TGTGCCAGCAGTTCCCAGGCGGGGGCCGGCAATCAGCCCCAGCATTTT; CDR3 protein: CASSSQAGAGNQPQHF
clone size: -; J gene: TRBJ2-5; D gene: TRBD2; V gene: TRBV6-5; CDR3 DNA: TGTGCCAGCAGTTACTTACGGGGGGGCGTCCAAGAGACCCAGTACTTC; CDR3 protein: CASSYLRGGVQETQYF
clone size: -; J gene: TRBJ1-2; D gene: -; V gene: TRBV19; CDR3 DNA: TGTGCCAGTAGTATAGAGGCGGATTTATATGGCTACACCTTC; CDR3 protein: CASSIEADLYGYTF
clone size: -; J gene: TRBJ2-7; D gene: TRBD2; V gene: TRBV28; CDR3 DNA: TGTGCCAGCAGTTCAAGGCGGCGGGAGGGTCCCGAGCAGTACTTC; CDR3 protein: CASSSRRREGPEQYF
clone size: -; J gene: TRBJ1-5; D gene: -; V gene: TRBV27; CDR3 DNA: TGTGCCAGCAGTCCGTTAGCTGGTGTGAGGCATTATCAGCCCCAGCATTTT; CDR3 protein: CASSPLAGVRHYQPQHF
clone size: -; J gene: TRBJ2-7; D gene: -; V gene: TRBV4-1; CDR3 DNA: TGCGCCAGCAGCCTGATACCCCAAGCAACCTACGAGCAGTACTTC; CDR3 protein: CASSLIPQATYEQYF
clone size: -; J gene: TRBJ2-7; D gene: TRBD1; V gene: TRBV28; CDR3 DNA: TGTGCCAGCACCACGGGACAGGGATTCGAGCAGTACTTC; CDR3 protein: CASTTGQGFEQYF
clone size: -; J gene: TRBJ2-1; D gene: TRBD1; V gene: TRBV28; CDR3 DNA: TGTGCCAGCAGTTCGATGGCCACAGGGGGACTCAATGAGCAGTTCTTC; CDR3 protein: CASSSMATGGLNEQFF
clone size: -; J gene: TRBJ1-1; D gene: -; V gene: TRBV7-9; CDR3 DNA: TGTGCCAGCAGCCCGGGTGAGGGGAACACTGAAGCTTTCTTT; CDR3 protein: CASSPGEGNTEAFF
clone size: -; J gene: TRBJ2-2; D gene: -; V gene: TRBV21-1; CDR3 DNA: TGTGCCACCGTGTGTAGACAGATCCCTCCGAACACCGGGGAGCTGTTTTTT; CDR3 protein: CATVCRQIPPNTGELFF
clone size: medium-sized; J gene: TRBJ1-3; D gene: -; V gene: TRBV5-1; CDR3 DNA: TGCGCCAGCAGTGAGGGGGTCTCTGGAAACACCATATATTTT; CDR3 protein: CASSEGVSGNTIYF